This is a list of T cell receptor beta chains from one sample in a study of T-cell memory formation after mild COVID-19. TCRdb called the 5' RACE reads again in MiXCR, with one record for every CDR3 protein. The sample lists 300,000 to 400,000 distinct CDR3 sequences, 15% to 20% occurring once. The specimen was PBMCs or a T cell subset sorted from them (not recorded which). The receptors were gathered from a man between 18 and 35 years old who had mild COVID-19 (a few samples of this study predate the infection). Cell type and time point are not known. Each CDR3 is given with its conserved first and last residue. Fields, in order: J gene, V gene, CDR3 protein.

J gene: TRBJ1-4; V gene: TRBV12-3/TRBV12-4; CDR3 protein: CASSKVEKLFF
J gene: TRBJ2-1; V gene: TRBV7-3; CDR3 protein: CASSRGQGFNEQFF
J gene: TRBJ1-1; V gene: TRBV7-2; CDR3 protein: CASSPEGLGLNTEAFF
J gene: TRBJ2-7; V gene: TRBV9; CDR3 protein: CASSRGTGVINEQYF
J gene: TRBJ2-4; V gene: TRBV7-8; CDR3 protein: CASSQDRRSGKNIQYF
J gene: TRBJ2-7; V gene: TRBV12-3/TRBV12-4; CDR3 protein: CASRTSGGSVYEQYF
J gene: TRBJ1-5; V gene: TRBV4-1; CDR3 protein: CASSRAGLGNQPQHF
J gene: TRBJ1-2; V gene: TRBV12-3/TRBV12-4; CDR3 protein: CANKQGRGYTF
J gene: TRBJ2-5; V gene: TRBV12-3/TRBV12-4; CDR3 protein: CASRQTGGVGTQYF
J gene: TRBJ2-7; V gene: TRBV5-1; CDR3 protein: CASSLEPDYYEQYF
J gene: TRBJ2-1; V gene: TRBV20-1; CDR3 protein: CSATGRASGPGSYNEQFF
J gene: TRBJ1-1; V gene: TRBV6-5; CDR3 protein: CASSYSTGLNTEAFF
J gene: TRBJ2-7; V gene: TRBV2; CDR3 protein: CANSSPGQGYEQYF
J gene: TRBJ1-1; V gene: TRBV7-8; CDR3 protein: CASSTQRAGGHTEAFF
J gene: TRBJ1-6; V gene: TRBV30; CDR3 protein: CAWILRGAVTNSPLHF
J gene: TRBJ1-1; V gene: TRBV7-9; CDR3 protein: CASSAPLGQGLNTEAFF
J gene: TRBJ1-1; V gene: TRBV7-3; CDR3 protein: CASSLTSRGRTEAFF
J gene: TRBJ2-7; V gene: TRBV3-1; CDR3 protein: CASSLGLAGDEQYF
J gene: TRBJ2-2; V gene: TRBV6-5; CDR3 protein: CASSYRQGTGELFF
J gene: TRBJ1-1; V gene: TRBV5-4; CDR3 protein: CASSPPDSTPEAFF
J gene: TRBJ2-1; V gene: TRBV29-1; CDR3 protein: CSVGGLQGFRNEQFF
J gene: TRBJ2-3; V gene: TRBV4-1; CDR3 protein: CASSQAAGGTDTQYF
J gene: TRBJ1-6; V gene: TRBV6-5; CDR3 protein: CASSREARWSPLHF
J gene: TRBJ1-6; V gene: TRBV5-1; CDR3 protein: CASTTEFRSPLHF
J gene: TRBJ2-1; V gene: TRBV20-1; CDR3 protein: CSARTGGSYEQFF
J gene: TRBJ2-7; V gene: TRBV4-3; CDR3 protein: CASSQGRQYSYEQYF
J gene: TRBJ1-1; V gene: TRBV5-1; CDR3 protein: CASSLVPTAAEAFF
J gene: TRBJ2-1; V gene: TRBV11-2; CDR3 protein: CASSFPWDNSYNEQFF
J gene: TRBJ2-5; V gene: TRBV29-1; CDR3 protein: CSVDVGIKETQYF
J gene: TRBJ2-1; V gene: TRBV11-2; CDR3 protein: CASSFWGSDEQFF
J gene: TRBJ1-1; V gene: TRBV5-8; CDR3 protein: CASSRTDTEAFF
J gene: TRBJ2-7; V gene: TRBV12-3/TRBV12-4; CDR3 protein: CASSPVPGTYTVHEQYF
J gene: TRBJ2-1; V gene: TRBV29-1; CDR3 protein: CSVEDLVRGNEQFF
J gene: TRBJ1-5; V gene: TRBV20-1; CDR3 protein: CSAYGTGGQPQHF
J gene: TRBJ2-1; V gene: TRBV5-1; CDR3 protein: CASSLGGPREQFF
J gene: TRBJ1-5; V gene: TRBV4-3; CDR3 protein: CASSQDFFGIRNQPQHF
J gene: TRBJ2-1; V gene: TRBV20-1; CDR3 protein: CSAPDLKEDNEQFF
J gene: TRBJ1-1; V gene: TRBV4-2; CDR3 protein: CASSQDNGAGAFF
J gene: TRBJ2-3; V gene: TRBV4-1; CDR3 protein: CASSQGGMRVLTDTQYF
J gene: TRBJ1-6; V gene: TRBV27; CDR3 protein: CASTMTGRAPLHF
J gene: TRBJ1-1; V gene: TRBV7-8; CDR3 protein: CASSWMTGPNTEAFF
J gene: TRBJ2-7; V gene: TRBV5-1; CDR3 protein: CASSWQGQQTYEQYF
J gene: TRBJ2-1; V gene: TRBV2; CDR3 protein: CASSVLVGEGEQFF
J gene: TRBJ1-5; V gene: TRBV5-4; CDR3 protein: CASSQGGEPQHF
J gene: TRBJ2-7; V gene: TRBV20-1; CDR3 protein: CSVQQGAYEQYF
J gene: TRBJ2-2; V gene: TRBV9; CDR3 protein: CASSATGSGELFF
J gene: TRBJ1-4; V gene: TRBV6-5; CDR3 protein: CASSSGWTVEKLFF
J gene: TRBJ1-1; V gene: TRBV18; CDR3 protein: CASSFNGDNTEAFF
J gene: TRBJ2-1; V gene: TRBV7-6; CDR3 protein: CASSLGVTPQSRQFF
J gene: TRBJ2-1; V gene: TRBV7-9; CDR3 protein: CASSLEGHEQFF
J gene: TRBJ1-5; V gene: TRBV6-6; CDR3 protein: CASRLAPGQGNQPQHF
J gene: TRBJ1-3; V gene: TRBV4-3; CDR3 protein: CASSQGPGNTIYF
J gene: TRBJ2-7; V gene: TRBV20-1; CDR3 protein: CSARGPGRRFYEQYF